One and the same sample provided the 23 T cell receptor beta chains below, sequenced in a study of T cell repertoires in cytomegalovirus infection. TCRdb reprocessed the reads via MiXCR and lists one record per CDR3 protein. The sample has some 920,000 distinct CDR3 sequences; under 40% are singletons. Antigen specificity for these receptors is unknown. The input for sequencing was cultured CD8+ T cells from PBMCs, taken from culture after CMV antigen stimulation. These receptors were collected from a human donor in good health (CMV status not recorded). Some clones in this sample may be carry-over from other donors' samples.

The chain carries TRBV7-9 and TRBJ2-7, with D tentatively TRBD1 or TRBD2 (5 bases each). The CDR3 covers 13 residues. Deletions cut 4 bases from V and 6 bases from J, with 13 bases between. Germline values: CDR1 SEHNR, CDR2 FQNEAQ (reference sequence). The CDR3: CASSSGPRGEQYV. In nucleotides, the CDR3 is TGTGCCAGCAGCTCGGGGCCAAGAGGCGAGCAGTACGTC.

V and J are TRBV7-9 and TRBJ1-4; tentative D call: TRBD1 (6 bases). Germline CDR1 reads SEHNR; CDR2 reads FQNEAQ (reference sequence). CDR3 length equals 15 residues. The V end was cut by 8 bases, the J end by 3 bases, with 16 bases between. CDR3 DNA sequence: TGTGCCAGCGGCCCCTACGGGGGGCCTAATGAAAAACTGTTTTTT. Its translation: CASGPYGGPNEKLFF.

In its sample, this clonotype was seen a few times. The chain links TRBV27 to TRBJ2-1, with D possibly being TRBD1 (6 bases). The CDR3 has 12 residues. Trimming pared 2 bases from V and 12 bases from J, leaving 11 bases between. CDR1 is MNHEY and CDR2 is SMNVEV in the germline V gene (reference sequence). The CDR3 spells CASSLEGDRQFF. CDR3 nucleotide sequence: TGTGCCAGCAGTTTAGAGGGGGACCGGCAGTTCTTC.

The sample holds a few counts of this clonotype. The chain is built from TRBV12-3 or TRBV12-4 and TRBJ1-2; 7 bases line up with TRBD1. The CDR3 sequence is 15 residues long. V was pared by 6 bases and J by 4 bases, with 11 bases of the junction left unmatched. The CDR3 DNA is TGTGCCAGCAGCCCTGACAGGGTGGGGGGCTATGGCTACACCTTC. As protein: CASSPDRVGGYGYTF.

The chain combines TRBV19 with TRBJ1-1; TRBD1 might be the D (6 bases). The CDR3 contains 15 residues. Germline CDR1 and CDR2: LNHDA and SQIVND (reference sequence). With 7 bases removed from V and 1 base from J, the gap between germline ends came to 16 bases. The CDR3 sequence: CASTTTGFRNTEAFF. The CDR3 region has the DNA TGTGCCAGTACCACCACAGGGTTCAGGAACACTGAAGCTTTCTTT.

This clonotype occurred once. The chain carries TRBV5-6 and TRBJ1-2, with no clear D. CDR3 size: 15 residues. Germline V gene sequence: CDR1 SGHDT, CDR2 YYEEEE. Trimming stripped 4 bases from V and 3 bases from J, with 16 bases between. The CDR3 nucleotides are TGTGCCAGCAGCAAAGACCGGGCGGATGACTATGGCTACACCTTC. Protein sequence: CASSKDRADDYGYTF.

With respect to this clonotype: This could be a read error, since a much larger clone is one nucleotide away. The rearrangement links TRBV7-6 to TRBJ2-3; 8 positions match TRBD1. Germline loops: CDR1 SGHVS, CDR2 FNYEAQ. The CDR3 runs 16 residues. The CDR3: CASSLAGTGYTDTHYF. The DNA of the CDR3 is TGTGCCAGCAGCTTAGCGGGGACAGGATACACAGATACGCATTATTTT.

This clonotype was recorded a few times. This chain joins TRBV19 and TRBJ2-1, with D unclear. The CDR3 is 13 amino acids. Germline CDR1 LNHDA, CDR2 SQIVND (reference sequence). Trimming removed 2 bases at V and 4 bases at J, with 6 bases between. The CDR3 loop reads CASSIKAYNEQFF. CDR3 nucleotide sequence: TGTGCCAGTAGTATAAAGGCTTACAATGAGCAGTTCTTC. Full variable domain (outside the CDR3, taken from reference TRBV19 and TRBJ2-1): DGGITQSPKYLFRKEGQNVTLSCEQNLNHDAMYWYRQDPGQGLRLIYYSQIVNDFQKGDIAEGYSVSREKKESFPLTVTSAQKNPTAFYLCASSIKAYNEQFFGPGTRLTVL.

The chain uses TRBV20-1 and TRBJ1-2; D perhaps matches TRBD1 (5 bases). V was cut by 0 bases and J by 1 base, with 12 bases left in between. Germline loops: CDR1 DFQATT, CDR2 SNEGSKA (reference sequence). CDR3 size: 15 residues. CDR3 protein: CSARDPGGVNYGYTF. The CDR3 region has the DNA TGCAGTGCTAGAGATCCCGGGGGGGTTAACTATGGCTACACCTTC.

The chain uses TRBV10-1 and TRBJ2-5; 7 nucleotides agree with TRBD2. Looked up from germline, CDR1 is WNHNN and CDR2 is SYGVQD (reference sequence). The CDR3 spans 13 residues. After removal of 9 bases from V and 5 bases from J, the junction contained 9 bases not matched to a gene. CDR3 nucleotide sequence: TGCGCCAGAGAAAAGGGGAGGGAGGAGACCCAGTACTTC. Its protein product is CAREKGREETQYF.

V usage is TRBV20-1 and J usage is TRBJ1-4, with D possibly matching TRBD1 (5 bases). V dropped 5 bases and J dropped 1 base, with 11 bases sitting between them. Germline V gene data show CDR1 as DFQATT and CDR2 as SNEGSKA (reference sequence). The CDR3 runs to 14 residues. DNA of the CDR3: TGCAGTGCTTCCCTCAGGGTAACTAATGAAAAACTGTTTTTT. Residues: CSASLRVTNEKLFF.

This sequence joins TRBV19 and TRBJ1-1; D is undetermined. V dropped 7 bases and J dropped 6 bases, with 6 bases sitting between them. The CDR3 length is 10 residues. Germline values: CDR1 LNHDA, CDR2 SQIVND (reference sequence). CDR3 in DNA: TGTGCCAGTAAGAAGTCTGAAGCTTTCTTT. Translated, it gives CASKKSEAFF.

The V call is TRBV7-9, the J call TRBJ2-1; no clear D gene. The germline V and J ends were trimmed by 8 bases and 8 bases, with 13 bases remaining between them. Germline values: CDR1 SEHNR, CDR2 FQNEAQ (reference sequence). The CDR3 extends over 12 amino acids. CDR3 region: CASRPWVDEQFF. CDR3 nucleotides: TGTGCCAGCCGTCCATGGGTCGATGAGCAGTTCTTC.

This clonotype was counted between two and nine times. The chain has TRBV7-6 and TRBJ1-6; D might be TRBD1 (5 bases). Trimming took 3 bases from V and 11 from J, leaving 17 bases between them. Germline V CDR1 and CDR2: SGHVS, FNYEAQ. The CDR3 has 15 amino acids. The CDR3 DNA reads TGTGCCAGCAGCTTCGGGGGGTCAGGAGGGGCACCCCTCCACTTT. Translating it yields CASSFGGSGGAPLHF. Drawing the rest from reference TRBV7-6 and TRBJ1-6, the complete variable domain is GAGVSQSPRYKVTKRGQDVALRCDPISGHVSLYWYRQALGQGPEFLTYFNYEAQQDKSGLPNDRFSAERPEGSISTLTIQRTEQRDSAMYRCASSFGGSGGAPLHFGNGTRLTVT.

This clonotype was observed a few times. The V and J genes are TRBV10-3 and TRBJ2-7; D ambiguous. The V gene's germline CDR1 is ENHRY and CDR2 SYGVKD. The CDR3 is made up of 14 amino acids. Deletions cut 3 bases from V and 5 bases from J, with 14 bases between. The CDR3 nucleotides are TGTGCCATCAGTGACTCTGGCATACTTAACGAGCAGTACGTC. As protein: CAISDSGILNEQYV.

This chain connects TRBV5-5 to TRBJ2-7; D call uncertain. The CDR3 sequence is 14 residues long. V was cut by 0 bases and J by 6 bases, with 13 bases left in between. CDR1 SGHKS and CDR2 YYEKEE come from the germline V gene (reference sequence). CDR3 in amino acids: CASSLGTTQGEQYV. The CDR3 bases are TGTGCCAGCAGCTTGGGGACGACTCAAGGCGAGCAGTACGTC.

This clonotype was observed a handful of times. V and J are TRBV7-6 and TRBJ1-1; D not resolved. V dropped 5 bases and J dropped 5 bases, with 21 bases sitting between them. CDR3 length: 16 residues. Germline V gives CDR1 SGHVS, CDR2 FNYEAQ. The CDR3 region is CASSLTDAQGPTEAFF. CDR3 in DNA: TGTGCCAGCAGCCTGACGGACGCACAAGGTCCTACTGAAGCTTTCTTT.

The chain combines TRBV12-3 or TRBV12-4 with TRBJ1-1; D is possibly TRBD1 (5 bases). The CDR3 contains 13 residues. V was pared by 10 bases and J by 1 base, with 13 bases between. The CDR3 nucleotides read TGTGCCAACAGATTCACAGGGAACACTGAAGCTTTCTTT. Its translation: CANRFTGNTEAFF.

Worth noting for this clonotype: Lacking the conserved final phenylalanine or tryptophan, this CDR3 likely reflects a read error. The V call is TRBV7-8, the J call TRBJ1-2; 7 nucleotides line up with TRBD1. V was pared by 5 bases and J by 4 bases, with 10 bases of the junction left unmatched. The CDR3 runs to 15 residues. Germline V lookup: CDR1 SGHVS, CDR2 FQNEAQ. CDR3 DNA: TGTGCCAGCAGCCCCTCGACAGGGCCCATCTATGGCTACACCTGC. This sequence encodes CASSPSTGPIYGYTC.

This clonotype was detected a few times. The rearrangement joins TRBV7-9 to TRBJ2-1; TRBD2 is a possible D gene (6 bases). Trimming cost V 2 bases and J 4 bases, with 15 bases left between them. Germline CDR1 is SEHNR and CDR2 is FQNEAQ (reference sequence). This CDR3 has 16 amino acids. CDR3 sequence (DNA): TGTGCCAGCAGCTTACTGGGGACTGCGGATTACAATGAGCAGTTCTTC. Translating gives CASSLLGTADYNEQFF.

A few counts support this clonotype. The chain couples TRBV4-2 to TRBJ2-7; TRBD2 aligns across 7 bases. Trimming at V came to 0 bases and at J to 3 bases, leaving 5 bases not matched to a gene. Germline CDR1 is LGHNA and CDR2 is YNFKEQ. The CDR3 consists of 15 residues. The CDR3 region is CASSQDRSGVYEQYF. The CDR3 region has the DNA TGTGCCAGCAGCCAAGATCGGAGCGGGGTCTACGAGCAGTACTTC.

CDR3 nucleotide sequence: TGTGCCAGCAGTGAAGGCGTCACCCATCGAAGCTCCTACAATGAGCAGTTCTTC. Translation gives CASSEGVTHRSSYNEQFF. The chain uses TRBV2 and TRBJ2-1; D uncertain. CDR1 is SNHLY and CDR2 is FYNNEI in the germline V gene. Between the trimmed V and J ends, which lost 1 base and 0 bases, there was a span of 16 bases. The CDR3 length is 18 residues. Looking up the rest from reference TRBV2 and TRBJ2-1 gives the full variable domain: EPEVTQTPSHQVTQMGQEVILRCVPISNHLYFYWYRQILGQKVEFLVSFYNNEISEKSEIFDDQFSVERPDGSNFTLKIRSTKLEDSAMYFCASSEGVTHRSSYNEQFFGPGTRLTVL.

This clonotype was found a few times. V gene TRBV19 combines with J gene TRBJ2-1; D is uncertain. V gave up 1 base and J gave up 0 bases, with 7 bases separating them. Per germline, CDR1 LNHDA and CDR2 SQIVND (reference sequence). The CDR3 loop spans 15 amino acids. In nucleotides, the CDR3 is TGTGCCAGTAGTATAGCTTTTAGCTCCTACAATGAGCAGTTCTTC. Translation gives CASSIAFSSYNEQFF.